The TCR beta chain described here comes from a study of CD8+CD57+ T cells in acquired aplastic anemia. Individuals selected for sequencing had exhibited CD8+CD57+ cell expansion on flow cytometry. Patients were untreated when blood was sampled. Germline V CDR1 and CDR2: SGHVT, SQSDAQ. The CDR3 runs to 14 residues. Trimming left V 5 bases short and J 5 bases short, with 15 bases between. TCR beta VDJ and CDR3 profiles were obtained from a genomic DNA template. MiXCR, applied by TCRdb to the reads, yields one record per CDR3 protein. This sample has approximately 300,000 distinct CDR3 sequences, with 45% to 65% found just once.

The clonotype was recovered from a human donor with aplastic anemia. J is TRBJ2-5 and V is TRBV7-4; tentatively, D is TRBD1 (7 bases). The sequenced sample consisted of sorted CD4+, CD8+, or CD8+CD57+ T cells (not recorded which) from PBMCs. DNA of the CDR3: TGTGCCAGCAGCGTAGGCCCAGGGGGGGAGACCCAGTACTTC. Translating gives CASSVGPGGETQYF.